Listed here are 5 T cell receptor beta chains from one sample, sequenced in a study of cytomegalovirus exposure and HLA in healthy donors. Profiled with immunoSEQ multiplex PCR; TCRdb holds only in-frame clones, not every one. The repertoire holds over 200,000 clones, with over 80% as singletons. Sequencing was performed on PBMCs. The receptors stem from a woman aged 18-29 years in good health and CMV-seronegative.

The V call is TRBV2, the J call TRBJ2-7; tentative D call: TRBD1 (5 bases). CDR1 is SNHLY, CDR2 FYNNEI, per germline. The CDR3 covers 15 residues. V dropped 6 bases and J dropped 0 bases, with 15 bases sitting between them. As DNA, the CDR3 is TGTGCCAGCAGACCCGACAGTCTTAGCTCCTACGAGCAGTACTTC. Translated: CASRPDSLSSYEQYF.

The chain carries TRBV9 and TRBJ1-3, with D possibly TRBD1 on 6 matching bases. The CDR3 has 16 residues. V was shortened by 0 bases and J by 2 bases, with 12 bases between the two germline ends. Germline V CDR1 and CDR2: SGDLS, YYNGEE. CDR3 nucleotides: TGTGCCAGCAGCGTAGTCCCGGGGGCCACTGGAAACACCATATATTTT. Protein sequence: CASSVVPGATGNTIYF.

The rearrangement uses TRBV28 and TRBJ1-5; D ambiguous. Per germline, CDR1 MDHEN and CDR2 SYDVKM. Trimming left V 6 bases short and J 9 bases short, with 12 bases between. The CDR3 covers 12 residues. CDR3 in DNA: TGTGCCAGCAGCCCGCCCCGCGGGCCCCAGCATTTT. Protein product: CASSPPRGPQHF. Combining the CDR3 with reference TRBV28 and TRBJ1-5 gives the whole variable domain DVKVTQSSRYLVKRTGEKVFLECVQDMDHENMFWYRQDPGLGLRLIYFSYDVKMKEKGDIPEGYSVSREKKERFSLILESASTNQTSMYLCASSPPRGPQHFGDGTRLSIL.

The rearrangement joins TRBV5-1 to TRBJ1-4; 9 nucleotides line up with TRBD1. CDR3 length: 14 amino acids. V shed 3 bases and J 8 bases; nucleotides not matched to a gene: 5. The germline CDR1 and CDR2 sequences are SGHRS and YFSETQ. Written as DNA, the CDR3 is TGCGCCAGCAGCTGGGGACAGGGCGAAGAAAAACTGTTTTTT. It specifies CASSWGQGEEKLFF.

V is TRBV27 and J is TRBJ1-6; D is undetermined. CDR1 is MNHEY, CDR2 SMNVEV, per germline (reference sequence). V was shortened by 3 bases and J by 1 base, with 4 bases between the two germline ends. CDR3 length equals 14 residues. CDR3 sequence: CASSLGSYNSPLHF. CDR3 nucleotide sequence: TGTGCCAGCAGTTTGGGGTCCTATAATTCACCCCTCCACTTT.